These 2 T cell receptor beta chains originate from one sample sequenced in a study of beta chain features in type 1 diabetes. cDNA synthesis used the whole RNA isolate, giving expressed TCRB sequences. The method was immunoSEQ multiplex PCR; TCRdb's version includes in-frame clones alone and lacks a portion of them. The data show 400,000 to 450,000 clones, with approximately 15% seen just once and roughly 0.04% held by the top ten. Sequenced sample: naive CD4+ T cells from blood. Every receptor here comes from a man under 40 in good health.

This rearrangement joins TRBV5-4 to TRBJ2-7; maybe TRBD1 (5 bases). The CDR3 loop spans 14 amino acids. Germline V lookup: CDR1 SGHNT, CDR2 YYREEE (reference sequence). V lost 5 bases to trimming and J lost 2 bases, with 14 bases between them. The DNA of the CDR3 is TGTGCCAGCAGAAAAGACAGCCCAACCTACGAGCAGTACTTC. It codes for CASRKDSPTYEQYF.

CDR3 sequence reads: CASSVARDRIAGTTDTQYF. The CDR3 nucleotides read TGTGCCAGCAGCGTAGCCCGTGACAGGATAGCGGGAACGACAGATACGCAGTATTTT. The rearrangement joins TRBV9 to TRBJ2-3, with TRBD2 matching 8 bases. Germline CDR1 SGDLS, CDR2 YYNGEE. The CDR3 runs to 19 residues. The junction had 15 bases not matched to a gene; V was cut back by 0 bases and J by 3 bases. The full variable domain, its missing parts supplied by reference TRBV9 and TRBJ2-3, is DSGVTQTPKHLITATGQRVTLRCSPRSGDLSVYWYQQSLDQGLQFLIQYYNGEERAKGNILERFSAQQFPDLHSELNLSSLELGDSALYFCASSVARDRIAGTTDTQYFGPGTRLTVL.